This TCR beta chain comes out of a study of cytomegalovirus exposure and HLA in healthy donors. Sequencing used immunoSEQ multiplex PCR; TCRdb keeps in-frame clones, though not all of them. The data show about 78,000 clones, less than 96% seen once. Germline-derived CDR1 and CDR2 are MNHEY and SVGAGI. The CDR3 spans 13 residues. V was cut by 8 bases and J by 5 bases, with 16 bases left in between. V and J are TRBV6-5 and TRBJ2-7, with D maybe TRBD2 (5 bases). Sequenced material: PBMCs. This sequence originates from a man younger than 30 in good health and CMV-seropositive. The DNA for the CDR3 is TGTGCCAGCCGGAGGACCCAAGGACACGAGCAGTACTTC. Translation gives CASRRTQGHEQYF.